The next 23 T cell receptor beta chains were all read from a single sample in a study of blood T cells in healthy people across ages. The second PCR ran roughly 6 to 11 cycles with a sample-barcoded 5' primer and J-beta primers. MiXCR, run by TCRdb on the 5' RACE reads, gives a single entry per CDR3 protein. The data contain 1.5 million to 2 million distinct CDR3 sequences, approximately 30% of them singletons. The sequencing sample was made of blood. Receptors originate from a woman in her thirties in good health.

CDR3 bases: TGTGCCAGCAGTGAATATAAAGGGGTGGCAGATACGCAGTATTTT. Translation: CASSEYKGVADTQYF. The chain uses TRBV25-1 and TRBJ2-3; a possible D gene is TRBD1 (5 bases). Germline lookup yields CDR1 MGHDK and CDR2 SYGVNS. The germline V and J ends were trimmed by 0 bases and 4 bases, with 11 bases remaining between them. The CDR3 is 15 residues long. The variable domain in full, completed from reference TRBV25-1 and TRBJ2-3, reads EADIYQTPRYLVIGTGKKITLECSQTMGHDKMYWYQQDPGMELHLIHYSYGVNSTEKGDLSSESTVSRIRTEHFPLTLESARPSHTSQYLCASSEYKGVADTQYFGPGTRLTVL.

The CDR3 loop reads CASRVPGETEAFF. CDR3 in DNA: TGTGCCAGCAGGGTTCCCGGGGAAACTGAAGCTTTCTTT. This sequence joins TRBV7-9 and TRBJ1-1; D uncertain. This CDR3 is built from 13 residues. V was shortened by 6 bases and J by 5 bases, with 13 bases between the two germline ends. Germline loops: CDR1 SEHNR, CDR2 FQNEAQ (reference sequence).

V usage is TRBV9 and J usage is TRBJ2-1, with TRBD2 matching 8 bases. The ends lost 3 bases at V and 8 bases at J; junction bases unmatched: 13. CDR1 is SGDLS, CDR2 YYNGEE, per germline. This CDR3 region has 16 residues. The CDR3 reads CASSGRLARSSDEQFF. DNA of the CDR3: TGTGCCAGCAGCGGTCGACTAGCGCGTTCCTCGGATGAGCAGTTCTTC.

The chain uses TRBV29-1 and TRBJ2-3; 7 nucleotides align to TRBD2. Germline loops: CDR1 SQVTM, CDR2 ANQGSEA. With V trimmed by 4 bases and J by 2 bases, 9 bases remained unmatched. There are 15 residues in the CDR3. CDR3 nucleotide sequence: TGCAGCGTTGGAGGTTCTAGCGGATACACAGATACGCAGTATTTT. As protein: CSVGGSSGYTDTQYF.

The DNA of the CDR3 is TGCAGTGCTACCGAACCCCTAGGGGGCTATGGCTACACCTTC. Protein: CSATEPLGGYGYTF. This chain uses TRBV20-1 with TRBJ1-2, with D possibly being TRBD1 (6 bases). The V end lost 4 bases, the J end lost 4 bases, and 16 bases lay between the germline ends. Germline lookup yields CDR1 DFQATT and CDR2 SNEGSKA (reference sequence). This CDR3 is 14 amino acids long.

The chain employs TRBV3-1 and TRBJ2-5; 9 nucleotides match TRBD2. The V and J ends lost 0 bases and 2 bases, in that order; junction bases with no gene match: 4. Germline loops: CDR1 LGHDT, CDR2 YNNKEL (reference sequence). This CDR3 has 16 residues. Written as DNA, the CDR3 is TGTGCCAGCAGCCAAGATCCTAGCGGGGTTCAAGAGACCCAGTACTTC. It codes for CASSQDPSGVQETQYF.

This clonotype was seen a handful of times. V and J are TRBV2 and TRBJ2-1, with TRBD2 identical over 9 bases. This CDR3 contains 15 residues. The V gene's germline CDR1 is SNHLY and CDR2 FYNNEI. V gave up 6 bases and J gave up 10 bases; unmatched junction bases: 13. CDR3 coding DNA: TGTGCCAGCAGATCTAGCGGGGCGGGGGGGACGGAGCAGTTCTTC. Its protein is CASRSSGAGGTEQFF.

This clonotype was observed a handful of times. The V gene is TRBV29-1, the J gene TRBJ2-2; tentative D call: TRBD2 (6 bases). Trimming took 7 bases from V and 5 from J, leaving 11 bases between them. Germline CDR1 SQVTM, CDR2 ANQGSEA. This CDR3 has 12 residues. The CDR3 region is CSAVGGTGELFF. The DNA for the CDR3 is TGCAGCGCGGTCGGGGGAACCGGGGAGCTGTTTTTT.

This clonotype was observed many times. The gene calls are TRBV12-3 or TRBV12-4 and TRBJ1-2; maybe TRBD1 (6 bases). V lost 7 bases to trimming and J lost 5 bases, with 14 bases between them. This CDR3 is 13 amino acids long. CDR3 amino acids: CASNFDRTYGYTF. DNA for the CDR3: TGTGCCAGCAATTTCGACAGGACTTATGGCTACACCTTC.

The CDR3 DNA follows: TGCGCCAGCAGCTGGGGGACAAAAGAGAAAGCTTTCTTT. Translating gives CASSWGTKEKAFF. V and J are TRBV5-1 and TRBJ1-1; D perhaps matches TRBD1 (6 bases). Trimming removed 3 bases at V and 9 bases at J, with 15 bases between. CDR3 length: 13 residues. CDR1 is SGHRS, CDR2 YFSETQ, per germline.

This chain links TRBV5-5 with TRBJ1-1; D remains unclear. From germline, CDR1 is SGHKS and CDR2 YYEKEE (reference sequence). This CDR3 comprises 15 residues. V lost 3 bases and J lost 0, with 12 bases in between. The CDR3 is CASSYPRALNTEAFF. CDR3 nucleotide sequence: TGTGCCAGCAGCTACCCCCGCGCATTGAACACTGAAGCTTTCTTT.

This clonotype turned up a few times. This rearrangement joins TRBV29-1 to TRBJ2-5; the D call may be TRBD1 or TRBD2 (5 bases each). This CDR3 has 15 amino acids. Per the germline V gene, CDR1 is SQVTM and CDR2 is ANQGSEA. Trimming removed 3 bases at V and 0 bases at J, with 14 bases between. The CDR3 is CSVEDTGTHQETQYF. In DNA form, the CDR3 reads TGCAGCGTTGAGGATACTGGGACGCACCAAGAGACCCAGTACTTC.

This clonotype was detected a few times. The chain joins TRBV28 to TRBJ1-1; D is unclear. CDR1 and CDR2 from the germline V gene are MDHEN and SYDVKM. The CDR3 runs 12 residues. Trimming left V 6 bases short and J 5 bases short, with 10 bases between. This chain's CDR3 is CASRALVTEAFF. DNA of the CDR3: TGTGCCAGCAGGGCCTTGGTTACTGAAGCTTTCTTT.

In this sample, this clonotype turned up a few times. The V gene is TRBV6-6, the J gene TRBJ2-7; D perhaps matches TRBD2 (5 bases). The CDR3 contains 12 residues. Germline loops: CDR1 MNHNY, CDR2 SVGAGI (reference sequence). Trimming cost V 5 bases and J 8 bases, with 13 bases left between them. The DNA for the CDR3 is TGTGCCAGCAGTCTAGCTTCTCCCCAGCAGTACTTC. This gives the protein CASSLASPQQYF.

J is TRBJ1-1 and V is TRBV9, with a possible D match to TRBD1 (6 bases). Deletions cut 4 bases from V and 3 bases from J, with 16 bases between. Germline V gene lookup returns CDR1 SGDLS and CDR2 YYNGEE. The CDR3 length is 15 residues. CDR3 residues: CASSPLDRGYTEAFF. The CDR3 nucleotides read TGTGCCAGCAGCCCTTTGGACAGAGGGTACACTGAAGCTTTCTTT.

The chain combines TRBV7-9 with TRBJ1-1; 8 bases map to TRBD1. After removal of 5 bases from V and 0 bases from J, the junction contained 5 bases not matched to a gene. The CDR3 totals 15 residues. CDR1 is SEHNR, CDR2 FQNEAQ, per germline (reference sequence). For the CDR3, the DNA is TGTGCCAGCAGCGTCGGACAGGGTGTGAACACTGAAGCTTTCTTT. Its protein is CASSVGQGVNTEAFF.

This clonotype has a handful of counts. The V and J genes are TRBV11-2 and TRBJ2-5, with a weak D call TRBD1 (6 bases). The V gene lost 4 bases and the J gene lost 5 bases, with 20 bases spanning the gap. CDR3 length equals 16 residues. Per the germline V gene, CDR1 is SGHAT and CDR2 is FQNNGV. CDR3 loop: CASSSYVTGGEETQYF. In DNA form, the CDR3 reads TGTGCCAGCAGCTCCTATGTGACAGGTGGCGAGGAGACCCAGTACTTC.

The chain employs TRBV30 and TRBJ2-7, with 7 positions matching TRBD2. There are 13 residues in the CDR3. V lost 3 bases, J lost 2 bases, and 4 bases stayed unmatched. Germline V gene lookup returns CDR1 GTSNPN and CDR2 SVGIG (reference sequence). In DNA form, the CDR3 reads TGTGCCTGGAGAAAAGGGAGGGCCTACGAGCAGTACTTC. It encodes CAWRKGRAYEQYF.

V is TRBV18 and J is TRBJ2-1; 12 bases fit TRBD2. Per germline, CDR1 KGHSH and CDR2 LQKENI. Trimming took 6 bases from V and 5 from J; bases not matched to a gene: 8. This CDR3 region has 16 residues. As DNA, the CDR3 is TGTGCCAGCTCCCGAGGACTAGCGGGGACCGACAATGAGCAGTTCTTC. It encodes CASSRGLAGTDNEQFF.

The V call is TRBV3-1, the J call TRBJ2-1; possible D gene TRBD2, 6 bases. The CDR3 loop spans 15 amino acids. V lost 2 bases and J 3 bases, leaving 11 bases between the germline ends. Germline-derived CDR1 and CDR2 are LGHDT and YNNKEL (reference sequence). The CDR3 loop is CASSQLQGLYNEQFF. CDR3 sequence (DNA): TGTGCCAGCAGCCAACTTCAGGGACTCTACAATGAGCAGTTCTTC.

Only a few counts were recorded for this clonotype. The chain links TRBV11-2 to TRBJ1-3, with TRBD1 as a possible D gene (5 bases). CDR1 is SGHAT, CDR2 FQNNGV, per germline. Trimming removed 5 bases at V and 4 bases at J, with 18 bases between. The CDR3 totals 16 residues. The CDR3, as DNA: TGTGCCAGCAGCACCCACAGGAGGGGTTCCGGAAACACCATATATTTT. It translates to CASSTHRRGSGNTIYF.

In this sample, this clonotype turned up a few times. V is TRBV7-3 and J is TRBJ1-2; a possible D gene is TRBD1 (5 bases). With 4 bases removed from V and 0 bases from J, the gap between germline ends came to 12 bases. CDR3 length: 15 residues. CDR1 SGHTA and CDR2 FQGTGA come from the germline V gene. The CDR3 region is CASSSSGPPNYGYTF. CDR3 nucleotide sequence: TGTGCCAGCAGCTCATCGGGACCCCCTAACTATGGCTACACCTTC.

Concerning this clonotype: One end of the junction varies from germline; a read error may be responsible. J is TRBJ1-1 and V is TRBV7-2, with a weak D call TRBD1 (6 bases). The CDR3 spans 13 residues. Germline assignment: CDR1 SGHTA and CDR2 FQGNSA. CDR3 bases: TGTGCCAACAGCCAGGGGAGGAACACTGAAGCTTTCTTT. Amino acid sequence: CANSQGRNTEAFF.